The clone carrying this TCR beta chain has only a few counts. Its antigen is not identified. The CDR3 consists of 16 residues. The ends lost 2 bases at V and 0 bases at J; junction bases unmatched: 4. Germline V gives CDR1 LNHNV, CDR2 YYDKDF (reference sequence). TCRdb re-analysed the 5' RACE reads in MiXCR, keeping a single row per CDR3 protein. The sample records 1.5 million to 2 million distinct CDR3 sequences, about 31% being singletons. The entry originates in a study of identical twins. Study findings and constraints: A cross-sectional statistical analysis, not follow-up of the same donors, supported the conclusions. Invariant MAIT and iNKT cells could partly confound zero-insertion analyses. Insertion counts were lower in abundant cord blood beta clonotypes, a trend that memory repertoires did not show.

Donors were all healthy Caucasians. The TCR sequence derives from a newborn girl in good health. The genes are TRBV15 and TRBJ2-7, with 10 bases fitting TRBD2. Sequenced input: cord blood. The CDR3 coding sequence is TGTGCCACCAGCAGAACCAGCGGGGGGGCCTCCTACGAGCAGTACTTC. Amino acids: CATSRTSGGASYEQYF.